These 29 T cell receptor beta chains were sequenced from one sample in a study of beta chain features in type 1 diabetes. These receptors are not linked to any known antigen. Expressed TCRB transcripts got sequenced, as all isolated RNA was reverse transcribed. Here immunoSEQ multiplex PCR was the method, and the copy in TCRdb shows in-frame clones only, minus some. The table records a few hundred thousand clones, roughly 13% of them present only once. Whole-study results and caveats: Moderate yet significant TCRB CDR3 shortening was seen in Type 1 diabetes patients in all four CD4+ subsets.

The source material was naive CD4+ T cells from blood. The receptors were gathered from a woman aged 18-29 years with type 1 diabetes.

J is TRBJ1-1 and V is TRBV6-5; no reliable D call. V lost 10 bases and J lost 0, with 12 bases in between. Per the germline V gene, CDR1 is MNHEY and CDR2 is SVGAGI. The CDR3 has 13 amino acids. Here the CDR3 reads CATSGEVNTEAFF. The CDR3 DNA reads TGTGCCACGTCGGGTGAGGTGAACACTGAAGCTTTCTTT.

The chain links TRBV28 to TRBJ2-7; TRBD1 might be the D (6 bases). Germline CDR1 and CDR2: MDHEN and SYDVKM. The V end lost 3 bases, the J end lost 6 bases, and 15 bases lay between the germline ends. The CDR3 has 14 residues. Here the CDR3 DNA reads TGTGCCAGCAGTTTCCGGACAGCTCGGGGCGAGCAGTACTTC. It translates to CASSFRTARGEQYF.

This clone was found a few times. The V and J genes are TRBV19 and TRBJ2-1; TRBD1 agrees at 8 bases. The J segment lost 10 bases and the V segment lost 8 bases, leaving 7 bases of the junction unmatched. CDR3 length: 12 residues. The V gene's germline CDR1 is LNHDA and CDR2 SQIVND (reference sequence). CDR3 nucleotide sequence: TGTGCCAGTGGGACAGGTTGGAGGGAGCAGTTCTTC. It encodes CASGTGWREQFF.

The rearrangement joins TRBV9 to TRBJ2-1, with unresolved D. CDR1 and CDR2 (germline): SGDLS, YYNGEE. V was clipped by 4 bases and J by 7 bases, with 21 bases between them. The CDR3 spans 16 residues. The CDR3 region is CASSQYPTPEGNEQFF. The CDR3 nucleotides are TGTGCCAGCAGCCAATACCCGACTCCAGAAGGTAATGAGCAGTTCTTC.

The rearrangement links TRBV27 to TRBJ2-1; 11 nucleotides line up with TRBD2. With 6 bases clipped from V and 6 bases from J, the junction kept 7 bases outside the gene matches. The V gene's germline CDR1 is MNHEY and CDR2 SMNVEV (reference sequence). The CDR3 is 15 amino acids. The CDR3 DNA reads TGTGCCAGCAGCCCACTAGCGGGAGCATTCAATGAGCAGTTCTTC. Translated: CASSPLAGAFNEQFF.

The rearrangement uses TRBV9 and TRBJ2-1; 14 bases are a match to TRBD2. With 3 bases clipped from V and 7 bases from J, the junction kept 15 bases outside the gene matches. The CDR3 is 19 residues long. The germline gives CDR1 SGDLS, CDR2 YYNGEE. The CDR3 region has the DNA TGTGCCAGCAGCGATCCGGGACTAGCGGGAGTCGGGTCGCGGAATGAGCAGTTCTTC. Protein sequence: CASSDPGLAGVGSRNEQFF.

DNA for the CDR3: TGCAGCGTTGAGGCCCAGGGAGGAAAACTGTTTTTT. Protein product: CSVEAQGGKLFF. The chain has TRBV29-1 and TRBJ1-4, with a tentative D call TRBD1 (5 bases). Germline-derived CDR1 and CDR2 are SQVTM and ANQGSEA. The CDR3 loop spans 12 amino acids. V lost 3 bases, J lost 10 bases, and 12 bases lay in between.

Here the CDR3 reads CASSLEATTDTQYF. Written as DNA, the CDR3 is TGTGCCAGCAGCTTAGAAGCGACCACAGATACGCAGTATTTT. The gene calls are TRBV7-2 and TRBJ2-3; D not resolved. Germline V gene lookup returns CDR1 SGHTA and CDR2 FQGNSA. Trimming took off 1 base at V and 2 bases at J, with 7 bases between the two ends. CDR3 size: 14 residues.

The gene calls are TRBV9 and TRBJ1-2; 8 nucleotides align to TRBD1. The CDR3 is 15 amino acids. Unmatched junction bases numbered 7, after V lost 2 bases and J lost 4 bases. The germline V gene has CDR1 SGDLS and CDR2 YYNGEE. The CDR3 region has the DNA TGTGCCAGCAGCGTGTCAGGGGGCGCGGGCTATGGCTACACCTTC. Amino acids: CASSVSGGAGYGYTF.

This clone was observed a few times. This chain uses TRBV5-1 with TRBJ2-3; TRBD2 aligns across 13 bases. The germline gives CDR1 SGHRS, CDR2 YFSETQ. The CDR3 sequence is 16 residues long. Losses at the gene ends were 4 bases for V and 6 bases for J; bases not matched to a gene: 8. CDR3 nucleotide sequence: TGCGCCAGCAGCACCCGGACTAGCGGGAGACGGGATACGCAGTATTTT. Translating gives CASSTRTSGRRDTQYF.

This chain uses TRBV27 with TRBJ2-1; D ambiguous. This CDR3 has 14 residues. Germline CDR1 reads MNHEY; CDR2 reads SMNVEV (reference sequence). The V end was cut by 2 bases, the J end by 3 bases, with 8 bases between. The CDR3 DNA reads as TGTGCCAGCAGTTTAGTGGGCTTCTACAATGAGCAGTTCTTC. Protein sequence: CASSLVGFYNEQFF.

The sample holds a few counts of this clone. V usage is TRBV7-3 and J usage is TRBJ2-1; D remains ambiguous. Germline CDR1 reads SGHTA; CDR2 reads FQGTGA. V was pared by 1 base and J by 0 bases, with 10 bases between. The CDR3 runs to 16 residues. The CDR3 is CASSLRPASSYNEQFF. CDR3 sequence (DNA): TGTGCCAGCAGCTTAAGGCCTGCCAGCTCCTACAATGAGCAGTTCTTC.

In this sample, this clone turned up a few times. The chain recombines TRBV7-9 with TRBJ2-7, with 10 bases identical to TRBD2. The CDR3 covers 15 residues. Germline assignment: CDR1 SEHNR and CDR2 FQNEAQ (reference sequence). With V trimmed by 1 base and J by 5 bases, 5 bases remained unmatched. In DNA form, the CDR3 reads TGTGCCAGCAGCTTAGGCACTAGCGGGAACCACGAGCAGTACTTC. Protein sequence: CASSLGTSGNHEQYF.

This clone came up a few times. The chain couples TRBV7-2 to TRBJ2-1; possible D gene TRBD1, 5 bases. The CDR3 covers 15 residues. The germline V gene has CDR1 SGHTA and CDR2 FQGNSA. Trimming removed 1 base from V and 11 bases from J, with 18 bases in between. CDR3 protein: CASSLVRGADTKQFF. For the CDR3, the DNA is TGTGCCAGCAGCTTAGTTAGGGGTGCGGACACGAAGCAGTTCTTC. The entire variable domain, with the rest obtained from reference TRBV7-2 and TRBJ2-1, is as follows: GAGVSQSPSNKVTEKGKDVELRCDPISGHTALYWYRQSLGQGLEFLIYFQGNSAPDKSGLPSDRFSAERTGGSVSTLTIQRTQQEDSAVYLCASSLVRGADTKQFFGPGTRLTVL.

This clone was counted only a few times. This sequence joins TRBV7-9 and TRBJ2-7, with D perhaps TRBD2 (5 bases). Germline CDR1 SEHNR, CDR2 FQNEAQ (reference sequence). This CDR3 region has 12 residues. V lost 3 bases to trimming and J lost 7 bases, with 10 bases between them. The CDR3 DNA sequence: TGTGCCAGCAGCTTTCGCGGGCAGGAGCAGTACTTC. Its protein is CASSFRGQEQYF.

V and J are TRBV10-2 and TRBJ1-5; TRBD1 matches at 7 bases. V lost 4 bases to trimming and J lost 1 base; unmatched junction nucleotides: 7. CDR3 length equals 16 residues. In germline, CDR1 is WSHSY, CDR2 SAAADI. DNA for the CDR3: TGCGCCAGCAGTGGGGGCCTGGGACAGAGCAATCAGCCCCAGCATTTT. Translated: CASSGGLGQSNQPQHF.

The chain couples TRBV4-2 to TRBJ2-5, with TRBD2 matching over 11 bases. Matching the DNA end better, TRBJ2-7 makes the J call doubtful. The germline V gene has CDR1 LGHNA and CDR2 YNFKEQ. The CDR3 runs to 16 residues. CDR3 protein: CASSQDRGLADYEQYF. In DNA, the CDR3 is TGTGCCAGCAGCCAAGATAGGGGACTAGCGGACTACGAGCAGTACTTC.

This chain uses TRBV2 with TRBJ1-1; TRBD1 might be the D (5 bases). Germline V CDR1 and CDR2: SNHLY, FYNNEI. Trimming left V 6 bases short and J 3 bases short, with 14 bases between. The CDR3 runs to 14 residues. CDR3 loop: CASRYTTVDTEAFF. CDR3 DNA: TGTGCCAGCAGGTACACGACAGTGGACACTGAAGCTTTCTTT.

This clone appeared a few times. V usage is TRBV28 and J usage is TRBJ2-1; perhaps TRBD2 as D (6 bases). The CDR3 runs to 13 residues. The germline V and J ends were trimmed by 5 bases and 4 bases, with 9 bases remaining between them. Germline V gene data show CDR1 as MDHEN and CDR2 as SYDVKM. The CDR3 region is CASSPGTYNEQFF. CDR3 nucleotide sequence: TGTGCCAGCAGTCCCGGGACTTACAATGAGCAGTTCTTC.

Only a few counts were recorded for this clone. The CDR3 here is CASSRTMDSGQPQHF. Here the CDR3 DNA reads TGTGCCAGCAGCCGAACTATGGACAGCGGCCAGCCCCAGCATTTT. The chain couples TRBV9 to TRBJ1-5, with D maybe TRBD1 (6 bases). The CDR3 length is 15 residues. V was clipped by 4 bases and J by 7 bases, with 18 bases between them. The germline gives CDR1 SGDLS, CDR2 YYNGEE. Together with reference TRBV9 and TRBJ1-5, the CDR3 gives the full variable domain: DSGVTQTPKHLITATGQRVTLRCSPRSGDLSVYWYQQSLDQGLQFLIQYYNGEERAKGNILERFSAQQFPDLHSELNLSSLELGDSALYFCASSRTMDSGQPQHFGDGTRLSIL.

This clone turned up a few times. This chain links TRBV30 with TRBJ2-7; perhaps TRBD1 as D (6 bases). Germline CDR1 reads GTSNPN; CDR2 reads SVGIG (reference sequence). V lost 0 bases and J 10 bases, leaving 16 bases between the germline ends. The CDR3 is 13 residues long. The CDR3 sequence is CAWSVFVPGEQYF. DNA for the CDR3: TGTGCCTGGAGTGTGTTTGTTCCAGGGGAACAGTACTTC.

In its sample, this clone was seen a few times. This chain links TRBV7-2 with TRBJ2-1, with TRBD2 identical over 7 bases. The CDR3 contains 16 residues. The germline gives CDR1 SGHTA, CDR2 FQGNSA. The junction had 5 bases not matched to a gene; V was cut back by 3 bases and J by 0 bases. The CDR3 nucleotides read TGTGCCAGCAGCTTCCTGGGCGGGAGCTCCTACAATGAGCAGTTCTTC. The encoded protein is CASSFLGGSSYNEQFF.

This clone appeared a few times. The V gene is TRBV7-2, the J gene TRBJ2-1; 10 bases fit TRBD1. This CDR3 region has 15 residues. CDR1 and CDR2 from the germline V gene are SGHTA and FQGNSA. J was trimmed by 5 bases and V by 5 bases; bases with no gene match: 6. CDR3: CASSPWTGGNNEQFF. CDR3 DNA sequence: TGTGCCAGCAGCCCATGGACAGGGGGTAACAATGAGCAGTTCTTC.

This clone was detected a few times. This chain joins TRBV6-1 and TRBJ2-7; D possibly corresponds to TRBD2 (5 bases). Trimming stripped 8 bases from V and 2 bases from J, with 10 bases between. CDR1 is MNHNS and CDR2 is SASEGT in the germline V gene. This CDR3 is built from 12 residues. The CDR3 DNA sequence: TGTGCCAGCGGGGAGTTAACCTACGAGCAGTACGTC. Translating gives CASGELTYEQYV.

The V gene is TRBV5-1, the J gene TRBJ2-5, with 8 positions matching TRBD1. This CDR3 comprises 15 residues. After removal of 1 base from V and 5 bases from J, the junction contained 7 bases not matched to a gene. Germline CDR1 reads SGHRS; CDR2 reads YFSETQ. CDR3 residues: CASSLTGGDGETQYF. The CDR3 bases are TGCGCCAGCAGCTTGACAGGGGGTGATGGGGAGACCCAGTACTTC.

This clone has more than one count but fewer than ten. The chain couples TRBV19 to TRBJ1-1; a weak D match, TRBD1 (6 bases). V lost 3 bases, J lost 6 bases, and 17 bases lay in between. The CDR3 runs to 15 residues. Germline CDR1 LNHDA, CDR2 SQIVND (reference sequence). The CDR3 DNA is TGTGCCAGTAGTATTTCGGGGGGGCGCAGGGCTGAAGCTTTCTTT. Translating it yields CASSISGGRRAEAFF.

This chain uses TRBV23-1 with TRBJ2-7, with D unresolved. TRBV23-1 is treated as an ORF (open reading frame) with a function not yet certain. V was pared by 3 bases and J by 4 bases, with 16 bases between. The CDR3 length is 15 residues. CDR3: CASSQVLWSKYEQYV. The CDR3 DNA reads TGCGCCAGCAGTCAGGTCCTCTGGAGTAAGTACGAGCAGTACGTC.

The V and J genes are TRBV11-2 and TRBJ2-1, with D maybe TRBD2 (5 bases). The CDR3 totals 16 residues. V lost 4 bases to trimming and J lost 2 bases, with 15 bases between them. The V gene's germline CDR1 is SGHAT and CDR2 FQNNGV. The DNA of the CDR3 is TGTGCCAGCAGCTCTTCCGGGATAGCAGCCTACAATGAGCAGTTCTTC. It yields the protein CASSSSGIAAYNEQFF.

This clone was picked up a small number of times. This chain links TRBV5-1 with TRBJ2-1; the match to TRBD1 covers 10 bases. CDR1 and CDR2 from the germline V gene are SGHRS and YFSETQ. The CDR3 is 15 amino acids. J was trimmed by 7 bases and V by 4 bases; bases with no gene match: 8. The CDR3 nucleotides read TGCGCCAGCAGCCAACCTGGGACAGGGGTAAATGAGCAGTTCTTC. It yields the protein CASSQPGTGVNEQFF.